This is a list of T cell receptor beta chains from one sample in a study of Tregs in tolerant kidney transplant recipients. Sequencing used immunoSEQ multiplex PCR; TCRdb keeps in-frame clones, though not all of them. The table includes about 21,000 clones, roughly 80% detected once. The sample was CD8+ T cells from blood (PBMCs), taken 6 months after the transplant. These receptors were taken from a human patient who received a combined kidney and bone marrow transplant. A subset of T cells may come from the graft donor. CDR3s include the opening cysteine and the closing phenylalanine or tryptophan. A D gene is named only where the DNA matches it firmly. Size is omitted from some rows. Given values are once, few, many or a class for expanded clones.

abundance: -; v_gene: TRBV7-6; j_gene: TRBJ2-7; d_gene: TRBD1; CDR3nt: TGTGCCAGCAGCGGGGACAGGGGGCGCAGCTACGAGCAGTACTTC; CDR3aa: CASSGDRGRSYEQYF
abundance: -; v_gene: TRBV9; j_gene: TRBJ2-7; d_gene: TRBD2; CDR3nt: TGTGCCAGCAGCGTAGCTCTAGCGGGAGAATCGTCCTACGAGCAGTACTTC; CDR3aa: CASSVALAGESSYEQYF
abundance: -; v_gene: TRBV5-6; j_gene: TRBJ2-7; d_gene: -; CDR3nt: TGTGCCAGCAGCTTGGTTCGCTCCTACGAGCAGTACTTC; CDR3aa: CASSLVRSYEQYF
abundance: few; v_gene: TRBV7-6; j_gene: TRBJ2-7; d_gene: TRBD2; CDR3nt: TGTGCCAGCAGCTTAGGAGGCGGGAGGCCTCTGGACGAGCAGTACTTC; CDR3aa: CASSLGGGRPLDEQYF
abundance: -; v_gene: TRBV4-1; j_gene: TRBJ2-1; d_gene: TRBD2; CDR3nt: TGCGCCAGCAGCCAAGGACTGAGCGGGAACCATGAGCAGTTCTTC; CDR3aa: CASSQGLSGNHEQFF
abundance: -; v_gene: TRBV9; j_gene: TRBJ2-2; d_gene: -; CDR3nt: TGTGCCAGCAGCTCCCCATTAGGGGTGTGGTCCGGGGAGCTGTTTTTT; CDR3aa: CASSSPLGVWSGELFF
abundance: -; v_gene: TRBV5-1; j_gene: TRBJ2-7; d_gene: -; CDR3nt: TGCGCCAGCAGCGCATCAGAGGCCTACGAGCAGTACTTC; CDR3aa: CASSASEAYEQYF
abundance: -; v_gene: TRBV11-2; j_gene: TRBJ2-7; d_gene: TRBD1; CDR3nt: TGTGCCAGCAGCTTAGTGGGACAGATCGCCTACGAGCAGTACTTC; CDR3aa: CASSLVGQIAYEQYF
abundance: -; v_gene: TRBV7-6; j_gene: TRBJ2-7; d_gene: -; CDR3nt: TGTGCCAGCAGCTTAGCGCTGGCTGACGAGCAGTACTTC; CDR3aa: CASSLALADEQYF
abundance: -; v_gene: TRBV10-3; j_gene: TRBJ2-1; d_gene: TRBD2; CDR3nt: TGTGCCATCAGTGAAGCTAGCGGGGCCTACAATGAGCAGTTCTTC; CDR3aa: CAISEASGAYNEQFF
abundance: -; v_gene: TRBV19; j_gene: TRBJ2-1; d_gene: -; CDR3nt: TGTGCCAGTAGTCGGGGGGCTGAGCAGTTCTTC; CDR3aa: CASSRGAEQFF
abundance: -; v_gene: TRBV7-9; j_gene: TRBJ2-2; d_gene: TRBD2; CDR3nt: TGTGCCGGACCGACTAGCCCTAACACCGGGGAGCTGTTTTTT; CDR3aa: CAGPTSPNTGELFF
abundance: once; v_gene: TRBV7-2; j_gene: TRBJ2-1; d_gene: TRBD1; CDR3nt: TGTGCCAGCAGCTTAGCATACCCAGGGGGTACGGATGAGCAGTTCTTC; CDR3aa: CASSLAYPGGTDEQFF
abundance: -; v_gene: TRBV11-3; j_gene: TRBJ2-1; d_gene: TRBD2; CDR3nt: TGTGCCAGCAGCCACCGTTCAGCGGGAGTACCGCTCTACAATGAGCAGTTCTTC; CDR3aa: CASSHRSAGVPLYNEQFF
abundance: -; v_gene: TRBV7-3; j_gene: TRBJ2-3; d_gene: TRBD2; CDR3nt: TGTGCCAGCAGCCTCGGACTAGCGGGGGGTAGAGGAGATACGCAGTATTTT; CDR3aa: CASSLGLAGGRGDTQYF
abundance: -; v_gene: TRBV19; j_gene: TRBJ1-6; d_gene: TRBD1; CDR3nt: TGTGCCAGTAGCGTAGGGACAGGGGGAAATTCCCCCCTCCACTTT; CDR3aa: CASSVGTGGNSPLHF